These 21 T cell receptor beta chains were all obtained from the same sample, sequenced in a study of cytomegalovirus exposure and HLA in healthy donors. PCR used 60 Vbeta primers and 13 Jbeta primers. The repertoire was sequenced with immunoSEQ multiplex PCR; TCRdb's copy has only in-frame clones and lacks some. The sample yields roughly 140,000 clones, 79% seen once. The material sequenced was PBMCs. These receptors were taken from a man aged 50 to 60 in good health and CMV-seropositive.

This clone occurred a few times. The rearrangement links TRBV15 to TRBJ2-3, with TRBD2 identical over 13 bases. CDR1 and CDR2 from the germline V gene are LNHNV and YYDKDF (reference sequence). CDR3 size: 17 residues. V lost 3 bases to trimming and J lost 1 base; unmatched junction nucleotides: 4. The CDR3 coding sequence is TGTGCCACCAGCAGTGGGACTAGCGGGGACCGCACAGATACGCAGTATTTT. Amino acids: CATSSGTSGDRTDTQYF.

This clone was counted a single time. The chain combines TRBV6-1 with TRBJ2-1; no clear D. In germline, CDR1 is MNHNS, CDR2 SASEGT. This CDR3 has 14 amino acids. The V and J ends lost 7 bases and 6 bases respectively, with 16 bases between them. The CDR3 is CASNPASAGNEQFF. The CDR3 DNA sequence: TGTGCCAGCAACCCGGCCAGTGCAGGCAATGAGCAGTTCTTC.

The count of this clone is one. The V gene is TRBV28, the J gene TRBJ2-7, with 9 bases aligning to TRBD1. After removal of 5 bases from V and 4 bases from J, the junction contained 3 bases not matched to a gene. The CDR3 spans 13 residues. Germline values: CDR1 MDHEN, CDR2 SYDVKM. The CDR3, as DNA: TGTGCCAGCAGTCTCGGACAGGGGTACGAGCAGTACTTC. This codes for CASSLGQGYEQYF.

The chain is built from TRBV5-4 and TRBJ2-7; TRBD2 matches 8 bases. V lost 4 bases to trimming and J lost 0 bases; unmatched junction nucleotides: 6. Germline V gene lookup returns CDR1 SGHNT and CDR2 YYREEE (reference sequence). The CDR3 consists of 15 residues. For the CDR3, the DNA is TGTGCCAGCAGCCCAGCGGGAGTCTCCTCCTACGAGCAGTACTTC. Protein sequence: CASSPAGVSSYEQYF.

The chain is built from TRBV19 and TRBJ2-1, with TRBD2 as a possible D gene (6 bases). This CDR3 has 15 amino acids. Trimming removed 6 bases at V and 2 bases at J, with 14 bases between. Germline assignment: CDR1 LNHDA and CDR2 SQIVND (reference sequence). CDR3: CASRPIAEPYNEQFF. CDR3 in DNA: TGTGCCAGTAGGCCAATAGCGGAGCCCTACAATGAGCAGTTCTTC.

The chain joins TRBV30 to TRBJ1-2; perhaps TRBD1 as D (6 bases). V was shortened by 2 bases and J by 8 bases, with 18 bases between the two germline ends. This CDR3 contains 14 residues. Germline CDR1 and CDR2: GTSNPN and SVGIG (reference sequence). The CDR3 bases are TGTGCCTGGAGTCGAGGGCGGGGGGCCTACGGCTACACCTTC. Protein sequence: CAWSRGRGAYGYTF.

CDR3 nucleotide sequence: TGTGCCAGCAGCAATACACTACGCTACGAGCAGTACTTC. Amino acids: CASSNTLRYEQYF. This chain links TRBV7-9 with TRBJ2-7; D call uncertain. The CDR3 covers 13 residues. Germline V gene data show CDR1 as SEHNR and CDR2 as FQNEAQ (reference sequence). The V end lost 5 bases, the J end lost 3 bases, and 11 bases lay between the germline ends.

The rearrangement uses TRBV5-1 and TRBJ1-1, with D possibly TRBD1 on 5 matching bases. Germline CDR1 SGHRS, CDR2 YFSETQ. The CDR3 contains 15 residues. Between the trimmed V and J ends, which lost 5 bases and 0 bases, there was a span of 14 bases. CDR3 loop: CASSPGHAVNTEAFF. CDR3 sequence (DNA): TGCGCCAGCAGTCCAGGACACGCCGTGAACACTGAAGCTTTCTTT.

The chain has TRBV11-3 and TRBJ1-4; D gene ambiguous. V was trimmed by 1 base and J by 3 bases, leaving 15 bases between them. This CDR3 is 17 amino acids long. Germline CDR1 SGHNT, CDR2 YENEEA. CDR3 DNA: TGTGCCAGCAGCTTAGTCCTGGAGGATAGGGCTAATGAAAAACTGTTTTTT. Its protein is CASSLVLEDRANEKLFF.

Only a few counts were recorded for this clone. The rearrangement links TRBV7-2 to TRBJ2-5, with TRBD1 matching over 8 bases. Germline CDR1 and CDR2: SGHTA and FQGNSA. V lost 3 bases and J lost 4; bases outside the gene matches: 10. The CDR3 length is 16 residues. The CDR3 nucleotides read TGTGCCAGCAGCTTGGGAGGACAGGGTAGGAGAGAGACCCAGTACTTC. It specifies CASSLGGQGRRETQYF.

V is TRBV7-9 and J is TRBJ2-1; weak D call: TRBD1 (6 bases). The germline gives CDR1 SEHNR, CDR2 FQNEAQ (reference sequence). The CDR3 contains 16 residues. Trimming removed 4 bases at V and 7 bases at J, with 20 bases between. The CDR3 loop is CASSSTGLPEGNEQFF. Here the CDR3 DNA reads TGTGCCAGCAGCTCTACAGGGCTCCCCGAGGGGAATGAGCAGTTCTTC.

The gene calls are TRBV9 and TRBJ1-1, with a tentative D call TRBD1 (6 bases). V lost 4 bases, J lost 1 base, and 20 bases lay in between. This CDR3 spans 17 amino acids. The germline V gene encodes CDR1 SGDLS and CDR2 YYNGEE. Here the CDR3 reads CASSLRGDRPKNTEAFF. CDR3 DNA sequence: TGTGCCAGCAGCTTGCGAGGTGACAGGCCTAAGAACACTGAAGCTTTCTTT.

V gene TRBV28 combines with J gene TRBJ2-7; 12 positions agree with TRBD1. V lost 6 bases and J lost 2; bases outside the gene matches: 2. Germline CDR1 and CDR2: MDHEN and SYDVKM. This CDR3 spans 14 amino acids. CDR3 amino acids: CASRGQGATYEQYF. Here the CDR3 DNA reads TGTGCCAGCAGGGGACAGGGGGCTACCTACGAGCAGTACTTC.

This chain joins TRBV6-1 and TRBJ1-5; D may be TRBD1 (5 bases). Germline V lookup: CDR1 MNHNS, CDR2 SASEGT. The CDR3 has 14 amino acids. V dropped 7 bases and J dropped 6 bases, with 16 bases sitting between them. The CDR3 here is CASNEAGGGQPQHF. Written as DNA, the CDR3 is TGTGCCAGCAACGAGGCCGGGGGGGGTCAGCCCCAGCATTTT.

The gene calls are TRBV7-8 and TRBJ2-7; 10 bases are shared with TRBD1. The CDR3 runs to 16 residues. Germline CDR1 reads SGHVS; CDR2 reads FQNEAQ. Trimming took 5 bases from V and 0 from J; bases not matched to a gene: 7. CDR3 nucleotides: TGTGCCAGCAGCACGGGGACAGGGGCCTCCTCCTACGAGCAGTACTTC. This encodes CASSTGTGASSYEQYF.

J is TRBJ2-3 and V is TRBV18; 8 bases match TRBD1. After removal of 2 bases from V and 2 bases from J, the junction contained 3 bases not matched to a gene. The CDR3 length is 15 residues. CDR1 is KGHSH and CDR2 is LQKENI in the germline V gene. In nucleotides, the CDR3 is TGTGCCAGCTCACCAGGACAGGGAGCCACAGATACGCAGTATTTT. It encodes CASSPGQGATDTQYF.

The sample holds one count of this clone. The genes are TRBV7-2 and TRBJ2-7, with 10 bases matching TRBD2. The trim removed 2 bases at V and 2 bases at J, leaving 15 bases unmatched. Germline values: CDR1 SGHTA, CDR2 FQGNSA. The CDR3 is 19 residues long. CDR3 nucleotide sequence: TGTGCCAGCAGCTTAATCAGCGGGGTAGCGGGGGGTTGGGCCTACGAGCAGTACTTC. It encodes CASSLISGVAGGWAYEQYF.

The chain has TRBV29-1 and TRBJ1-1; D gene uncertain. The length of the CDR3 is 12 residues. Germline V gene sequence: CDR1 SQVTM, CDR2 ANQGSEA. The germline V and J ends were trimmed by 4 bases and 0 bases, with 6 bases remaining between them. For the CDR3, the DNA is TGCAGCGTTGGGTACATGAACACTGAAGCTTTCTTT. It encodes CSVGYMNTEAFF.

This chain connects TRBV28 to TRBJ2-3; D possibly corresponds to TRBD1 (5 bases). Deletions cut 7 bases from V and 3 bases from J, with 8 bases between. CDR1 is MDHEN and CDR2 is SYDVKM in the germline V gene. The CDR3 covers 12 residues. CDR3 in DNA: TGTGCCAGCAAGGCAGGGACAGATACGCAGTATTTT. Translated, it gives CASKAGTDTQYF.

V gene TRBV30 combines with J gene TRBJ2-7; 7 positions match TRBD2. Germline V gene lookup returns CDR1 GTSNPN and CDR2 SVGIG (reference sequence). With V trimmed by 0 bases and J by 2 bases, 7 bases remained unmatched. This CDR3 region has 15 residues. CDR3 sequence (DNA): TGTGCCTGGAGTGTGCCGGGGGGAAGACCCTACGAGCAGTACTTC. Its protein product is CAWSVPGGRPYEQYF.

The gene calls are TRBV2 and TRBJ1-1; D is unresolved. CDR3 size: 15 residues. Germline-derived CDR1 and CDR2 are SNHLY and FYNNEI. The ends were cut back, 2 bases at V and 2 bases at J, with 12 bases in the middle. The CDR3, as DNA: TGTGCCAGCAGTGAACGTCGCAGTCTTAACACTGAAGCTTTCTTT. Protein: CASSERRSLNTEAFF.